The 14 T cell receptor beta chains in this list originate from one sample, sequenced in a study of human T cells and chemical hapten exposure. Time point given: pre-sensitization, week 0. Treatment denoted: therapeutic diphenylcyclopropenone sensitization with weekly scalp DPC. TCRdb independently ran MiXCR on the RACE reads; one entry per CDR3 protein. The sample has 50,000 to 65,000 distinct CDR3 sequences, 9.4% seen once. This specimen consisted of whole blood, obtained in connection with sensitization to the hapten diphenylcyclopropenone (DPC). These TCRs come from a woman aged 35 to 49 with alopecia areata. Some clones in this sample may be carry-over from other donors' samples.

This clonotype has at least ten counts. The chain has TRBV7-9 and TRBJ2-1; 7 positions agree with TRBD2. Germline CDR1 and CDR2: SEHNR and FQNEAQ (reference sequence). This CDR3 has 15 residues. Germline trimming cut 7 bases from V and 3 bases from J; bases unmatched to any gene: 9. CDR3 in amino acids: CASTPSGTIYNEQFF. The CDR3, as DNA: TGTGCCAGCACCCCCTCAGGGACTATCTACAATGAGCAGTTCTTC.

This clonotype has a count of ten or more. The chain employs TRBV2 and TRBJ1-4; TRBD1 might be the D (5 bases). CDR1 is SNHLY and CDR2 is FYNNEI in the germline V gene. This CDR3 contains 15 residues. Deletions cut 7 bases from V and 9 bases from J, with 21 bases between. The CDR3 loop is CASIIQGAGRQKLFF. The CDR3 DNA reads TGTGCCAGCATCATCCAAGGGGCAGGGCGGCAAAAACTGTTTTTT.

There are many counts of this clonotype. The rearrangement joins TRBV18 to TRBJ1-1, with TRBD1 matching 9 bases. This CDR3 contains 16 residues. Trimming at V came to 6 bases and at J to 1 base, leaving 9 bases not matched to a gene. Germline V lookup: CDR1 KGHSH, CDR2 LQKENI. CDR3 nucleotides: TGTGCCAGCTCTCTTGGACAGGGGCGCAGGAACACTGAAGCTTTCTTT. The encoded protein is CASSLGQGRRNTEAFF.

This clonotype was seen ten or more times. The chain carries TRBV15 and TRBJ2-3, with 10 bases aligning to TRBD2. The CDR3 spans 16 residues. The germline V gene encodes CDR1 LNHNV and CDR2 YYDKDF (reference sequence). Unmatched junction bases numbered 3, after V lost 0 bases and J lost 3 bases. The CDR3 DNA sequence: TGTGCCACCAGCAGAGATCAAGCGGGGGGGACAGATACGCAGTATTTT. As protein: CATSRDQAGGTDTQYF. Complete variable domain (other parts from reference TRBV15 and TRBJ2-3): DAMVIQNPRYQVTQFGKPVTLSCSQTLNHNVMYWYQQKSSQAPKLLFHYYDKDFNNEADTPDNFQSRRPNTSFCFLDIRSPGLGDTAMYLCATSRDQAGGTDTQYFGPGTRLTVL.

This clonotype showed up many times. The J gene is TRBJ2-2, the V gene TRBV7-6; possibly TRBD1 for D (6 bases). The CDR3 sequence is 15 residues long. Trimming shortened V by 3 bases and J by 4 bases, and 12 bases separated the two germline ends. Looked up from germline, CDR1 is SGHVS and CDR2 is FNYEAQ. CDR3 loop: CASSLSRGGTGELFF. CDR3 DNA sequence: TGTGCCAGCAGCTTGAGCAGGGGCGGCACCGGGGAGCTGTTTTTT. Complete variable domain (other parts from reference TRBV7-6 and TRBJ2-2): GAGVSQSPRYKVTKRGQDVALRCDPISGHVSLYWYRQALGQGPEFLTYFNYEAQQDKSGLPNDRFSAERPEGSISTLTIQRTEQRDSAMYRCASSLSRGGTGELFFGEGSRLTVL.

This clonotype was seen repeatedly, ten times or more. J is TRBJ2-1 and V is TRBV7-9, with D perhaps matching TRBD1 or TRBD2 (5 bases each). The V gene lost 4 bases and the J gene lost 6 bases, with 13 bases spanning the gap. CDR3 length: 14 residues. From germline, CDR1 is SEHNR and CDR2 FQNEAQ (reference sequence). The CDR3 region has the DNA TGTGCCAGCAGCTACACCGGGGCTGGCAATGAGCAGTTCTTC. It yields the protein CASSYTGAGNEQFF.

The genes are TRBV6-5 and TRBJ1-5; tentative D call: TRBD1 (5 bases). In germline, CDR1 is MNHEY, CDR2 SVGAGI. V lost 5 bases and J lost 7, with 15 bases in between. The CDR3 runs to 14 residues. The CDR3 DNA follows: TGTGCCAGCAGTGAAGCAGGGTCGCGGCAGCCCCAGCATTTT. Its translation: CASSEAGSRQPQHF.

This clonotype was seen a few times. V usage is TRBV2 and J usage is TRBJ1-1; tentative D call: TRBD1 (5 bases). V lost 7 bases and J 6 bases, leaving 15 bases between the germline ends. The CDR3 loop spans 13 amino acids. The germline CDR1 and CDR2 sequences are SNHLY and FYNNEI. The CDR3 loop is CASIFGRDAEAFF. CDR3 sequence (DNA): TGTGCCAGCATATTCGGAAGGGACGCTGAAGCTTTCTTT. Combining the CDR3 with reference TRBV2 and TRBJ1-1 gives the whole variable domain EPEVTQTPSHQVTQMGQEVILRCVPISNHLYFYWYRQILGQKVEFLVSFYNNEISEKSEIFDDQFSVERPDGSNFTLKIRSTKLEDSAMYFCASIFGRDAEAFFGQGTRLTVV.

Comments on this clonotype: A single base separates this from a much larger clone, so it may be a read error. The genes are TRBV29-1 and TRBJ2-3; maybe TRBD1 (5 bases). Between the trimmed V and J ends, which lost 6 bases and 11 bases, there was a span of 24 bases. The germline CDR1 and CDR2 sequences are SQVTM and ANQGSEA. The CDR3 length is 14 residues. The CDR3 loop reads CSVRVPGSSGMQYF. The CDR3 DNA reads TGCAGCGTCCGAGTCCCAGGGTCCTCAGGTATGCAGTATTTT.

This clonotype was detected ten times or more. V gene TRBV28 combines with J gene TRBJ1-6; D unresolved. V was trimmed by 2 bases and J by 14 bases, leaving 13 bases between them. Germline CDR1 MDHEN, CDR2 SYDVKM. The length of the CDR3 is 13 residues. The CDR3 DNA is TGTGCCAGCAGTTTACCCGTCCGCCAAGCCCTCCACTTT. Its translation: CASSLPVRQALHF.

The J gene is TRBJ2-7, the V gene TRBV29-1; D is unresolved. The CDR3 contains 12 residues. Trimming stripped 6 bases from V and 5 bases from J, with 14 bases between. Germline V gene lookup returns CDR1 SQVTM and CDR2 ANQGSEA. The chain's CDR3 is CSVKGPRNEQYF. The CDR3 coding sequence is TGCAGCGTGAAAGGGCCCCGAAACGAGCAGTACTTC.

In its sample, this clonotype was seen many times. The CDR3 loop is CASSLGPASTDTQYF. The CDR3 DNA sequence: TGTGCCAGCAGCTTAGGGCCAGCAAGCACAGATACGCAGTATTTT. The V gene is TRBV7-8, the J gene TRBJ2-3; D uncertain. This CDR3 is built from 15 residues. Germline CDR1 SGHVS, CDR2 FQNEAQ. V shed 1 base and J shed 0 bases, with 8 bases lying between them. Full variable domain (rest looked up from reference TRBV7-8 and TRBJ2-3): GAGVSQSPRYKVAKRGQDVALRCDPISGHVSLFWYQQALGQGPEFLTYFQNEAQLDKSGLPSDRFFAERPEGSVSTLKIQRTQQEDSAVYLCASSLGPASTDTQYFGPGTRLTVL.

The sample holds many counts of this clonotype. The rearrangement joins TRBV4-1 to TRBJ2-7, with 10 positions matching TRBD1. The V segment lost 0 bases and the J segment 5 bases; nucleotides outside the gene matches: 7. Germline loops: CDR1 MGHRA, CDR2 YSYEKL. The CDR3 covers 16 residues. The DNA for the CDR3 is TGCGCCAGCAGCCAAGATCTGGGGACAGGGGCAGACGAGCAGTACTTC. Protein sequence: CASSQDLGTGADEQYF.

This clonotype was seen a few times. The genes are TRBV2 and TRBJ1-5; unclear D gene. The ends were cut back, 6 bases at V and 4 bases at J, with 10 bases in the middle. Germline CDR1 SNHLY, CDR2 FYNNEI. The CDR3 covers 13 residues. CDR3: CASRTNRNQPQHF. The CDR3, as DNA: TGTGCCAGCAGGACAAATCGAAATCAGCCCCAGCATTTT. The whole variable domain, filled in from reference TRBV2 and TRBJ1-5, reads EPEVTQTPSHQVTQMGQEVILRCVPISNHLYFYWYRQILGQKVEFLVSFYNNEISEKSEIFDDQFSVERPDGSNFTLKIRSTKLEDSAMYFCASRTNRNQPQHFGDGTRLSIL.